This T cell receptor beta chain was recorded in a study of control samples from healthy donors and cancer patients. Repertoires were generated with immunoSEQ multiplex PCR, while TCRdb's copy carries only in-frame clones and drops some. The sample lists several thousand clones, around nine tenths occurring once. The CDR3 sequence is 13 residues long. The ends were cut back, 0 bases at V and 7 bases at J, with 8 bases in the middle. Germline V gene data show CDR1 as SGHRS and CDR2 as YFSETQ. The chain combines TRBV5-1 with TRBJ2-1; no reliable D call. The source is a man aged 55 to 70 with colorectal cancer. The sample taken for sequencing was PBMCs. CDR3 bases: TGCGCCAGCAGCTTGGCCTCGGCGAATGAGCAGTTCTTC. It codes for CASSLASANEQFF.